The 20 T cell receptor beta chains presented below share a single source sample, sequenced in a study of T cell changes during pregnancy in multiple sclerosis. Profiled with immunoSEQ multiplex PCR; TCRdb holds only in-frame clones, not every one. The sample yields under 100,000 clones, about 95% seen once. This material consisted of peripheral blood, taken in the second trimester of pregnancy. These receptors were obtained from a female donor with multiple sclerosis, enrolled in a pregnancy study.

The chain joins TRBV27 to TRBJ1-1; D not certain. Germline V CDR1 and CDR2: MNHEY, SMNVEV (reference sequence). V shed 5 bases and J shed 6 bases, with 16 bases lying between them. The CDR3 contains 14 residues. The CDR3 coding sequence is TGTGCCAGCAGTGTCGGTCGATGGGCTGCTGAAGCTTTCTTT. It yields the protein CASSVGRWAAEAFF.

The chain carries TRBV9 and TRBJ2-2; D uncertain. V lost 2 bases to trimming and J lost 6 bases, with 8 bases between them. CDR1 and CDR2 from the germline V gene are SGDLS and YYNGEE. This CDR3 has 13 amino acids. This chain's CDR3 is CASSVMSAGELFF. The CDR3 DNA reads TGTGCCAGCAGCGTCATGAGCGCCGGGGAGCTGTTTTTT.

The J gene is TRBJ1-1, the V gene TRBV13; the match to TRBD1 covers 11 bases. The V gene end was trimmed by 4 bases and the J gene end by 4 bases; junction bases not matched to a gene: 2. The germline V gene encodes CDR1 PRHDT and CDR2 FYEKMQ (reference sequence). The CDR3 is made up of 14 amino acids. CDR3 DNA sequence: TGTGCCAGCAGCTCCGGGACAGGGGGCACTGAAGCTTTCTTT. It codes for CASSSGTGGTEAFF.

This chain links TRBV9 with TRBJ2-3, with TRBD1 as a possible D gene (5 bases). The ends were cut back, 4 bases at V and 4 bases at J, with 16 bases in the middle. CDR1 and CDR2 (germline): SGDLS, YYNGEE. The CDR3 covers 15 residues. CDR3 in DNA: TGTGCCAGCAGCCGGGCCCCCCTGGGGCCAGATACGCAGTATTTT. Its protein is CASSRAPLGPDTQYF. The entire variable domain, with the rest obtained from reference TRBV9 and TRBJ2-3, is as follows: DSGVTQTPKHLITATGQRVTLRCSPRSGDLSVYWYQQSLDQGLQFLIQYYNGEERAKGNILERFSAQQFPDLHSELNLSSLELGDSALYFCASSRAPLGPDTQYFGPGTRLTVL.

The chain links TRBV29-1 to TRBJ1-1; possibly TRBD1 for D (5 bases). The CDR3 has 11 amino acids. CDR1 is SQVTM and CDR2 is ANQGSEA in the germline V gene. V was shortened by 6 bases and J by 11 bases, with 16 bases between the two germline ends. CDR3 sequence reads: CSVTRQGAAFF. The CDR3 DNA is TGCAGCGTAACACGGCAGGGCGCCGCTTTCTTT. Looking up the rest from reference TRBV29-1 and TRBJ1-1 gives the full variable domain: SAVISQKPSRDICQRGTSLTIQCQVDSQVTMMFWYRQQPGQSLTLIATANQGSEATYESGFVIDKFPISRPNLTFSTLTVSNMSPEDSSIYLCSVTRQGAAFFGQGTRLTVV.

CDR3 residues: CASSLRGGPGNTIYF. In nucleotides, the CDR3 is TGTGCCAGCAGCCTAAGGGGGGGGCCTGGAAACACCATATATTTT. This chain uses TRBV27 with TRBJ1-3; D may be TRBD1 (6 bases). The CDR3 consists of 15 residues. The germline V gene encodes CDR1 MNHEY and CDR2 SMNVEV (reference sequence). Trimming pared 6 bases from V and 2 bases from J, leaving 14 bases between.

This clone came up once. The gene calls are TRBV19 and TRBJ1-4; the D is unclear. The CDR3 loop spans 14 amino acids. Trimming left V 4 bases short and J 8 bases short, with 14 bases between. CDR1 is LNHDA and CDR2 is SQIVND in the germline V gene (reference sequence). The CDR3 DNA reads TGTGCCAGTAGTACCTCGTCCGGGAGCGAAAAACTGTTTTTT. Translated, it gives CASSTSSGSEKLFF. The whole variable domain, filled in from reference TRBV19 and TRBJ1-4, reads DGGITQSPKYLFRKEGQNVTLSCEQNLNHDAMYWYRQDPGQGLRLIYYSQIVNDFQKGDIAEGYSVSREKKESFPLTVTSAQKNPTAFYLCASSTSSGSEKLFFGSGTQLSVL.

Written as DNA, the CDR3 is TGTGCCAGCACCCGGCGGGACGGCTCCTACAATGAGCAGTTCTTC. This translates into CASTRRDGSYNEQFF. The chain links TRBV6-1 to TRBJ2-1; maybe TRBD2 (6 bases). The CDR3 contains 15 residues. V shed 7 bases and J shed 0 bases, with 13 bases lying between them. Germline loops: CDR1 MNHNS, CDR2 SASEGT.

The genes are TRBV28 and TRBJ2-7; 8 bases agree with TRBD2. The CDR3 contains 14 residues. The junction had 6 bases not matched to a gene; V was cut back by 5 bases and J by 3 bases. The V gene's germline CDR1 is MDHEN and CDR2 SYDVKM. The CDR3 sequence: CASSPGGEYYEQYF. The DNA of the CDR3 is TGTGCCAGCAGTCCGGGAGGGGAGTACTACGAGCAGTACTTC.

This sequence joins TRBV7-7 and TRBJ2-2; 9 bases line up with TRBD2. Germline V gives CDR1 SSHAT, CDR2 FNYEAQ (reference sequence). V lost 1 base and J lost 10; bases outside the gene matches: 7. This CDR3 has 15 residues. The CDR3: CASSLDAGGLEELFF. The CDR3 bases are TGTGCCAGCAGCTTAGACGCGGGGGGGCTCGAGGAGCTGTTTTTT.

This sequence joins TRBV4-1 and TRBJ2-3, with D possibly being TRBD2 (6 bases). This CDR3 spans 15 amino acids. Trimming stripped 0 bases from V and 0 bases from J, with 7 bases between. CDR1 is MGHRA, CDR2 YSYEKL, per germline. The CDR3 reads CASSQDGRSTDTQYF. For the CDR3, the DNA is TGCGCCAGCAGCCAAGACGGGAGAAGCACAGATACGCAGTATTTT.

The rearrangement joins TRBV6-6 to TRBJ2-5; D is unresolved. V shed 11 bases and J shed 1 base, with 5 bases lying between them. The germline V gene encodes CDR1 MNHNY and CDR2 SVGAGI (reference sequence). There are 10 residues in the CDR3. In DNA, the CDR3 is TGTGCCTGCGGCCAAGAGACCCAGTACTTC. It codes for CACGQETQYF.

The rearrangement uses TRBV4-3 and TRBJ1-2; TRBD1 is a possible D gene (6 bases). Germline CDR1 LGHNA, CDR2 YSLEER. The germline V and J ends were trimmed by 0 bases and 9 bases, with 14 bases remaining between them. This CDR3 region has 14 residues. The CDR3 DNA is TGCGCCAGCAGCCAAGAACCCAGGGGTTCGCGCTACACCTTC. Its translation is CASSQEPRGSRYTF.

The chain combines TRBV2 with TRBJ1-2, with a weak D call TRBD1 (6 bases). The CDR3 covers 12 residues. V was cut by 10 bases and J by 2 bases, with 11 bases left in between. From germline, CDR1 is SNHLY and CDR2 FYNNEI. The CDR3 DNA sequence: TGTGCCACGCAGGGGCAAAACTATGGCTACACCTTC. This sequence encodes CATQGQNYGYTF.

The DNA for the CDR3 is TGTGCCATCAGCACAGGGAGCACTAATGAAAAACTGTTTTTT. Encoded protein: CAISTGSTNEKLFF. J is TRBJ1-4 and V is TRBV10-3, with D tentatively TRBD1 (6 bases). This CDR3 comprises 14 residues. Germline CDR1 is ENHRY and CDR2 is SYGVKD. Trimming took 6 bases from V and 2 from J, leaving 10 bases between them.

This clone occurred once. The chain links TRBV4-1 to TRBJ2-1; D is perhaps TRBD2 (5 bases). The CDR3 consists of 13 residues. Per the germline V gene, CDR1 is MGHRA and CDR2 is YSYEKL. V gave up 0 bases and J gave up 10 bases, with 10 bases separating them. CDR3 DNA: TGCGCCAGCAGCCAAGATTATGCGGGCGAGCAGTTCTTC. It specifies CASSQDYAGEQFF.

The chain combines TRBV4-1 with TRBJ2-2; 10 nucleotides align to TRBD2. The CDR3 totals 16 residues. Germline CDR1 reads MGHRA; CDR2 reads YSYEKL. V gave up 4 bases and J gave up 6 bases; unmatched junction bases: 8. As DNA, the CDR3 is TGCGCCAGCAGCCCTGAACTAGCGGGATCTTCCGGGGAGCTGTTTTTT. Protein sequence: CASSPELAGSSGELFF.

This chain links TRBV19 with TRBJ1-1; 7 bases line up with TRBD1. Germline CDR1 reads LNHDA; CDR2 reads SQIVND (reference sequence). Unmatched junction bases numbered 3, after V lost 3 bases and J lost 5 bases. The CDR3 spans 13 residues. CDR3 protein: CASSMDRRTEAFF. CDR3 sequence (DNA): TGTGCCAGTAGTATGGACAGGCGGACTGAAGCTTTCTTT. Full variable domain (missing parts from reference TRBV19 and TRBJ1-1): DGGITQSPKYLFRKEGQNVTLSCEQNLNHDAMYWYRQDPGQGLRLIYYSQIVNDFQKGDIAEGYSVSREKKESFPLTVTSAQKNPTAFYLCASSMDRRTEAFFGQGTRLTVV.

The V and J genes are TRBV27 and TRBJ2-7, with 7 bases aligning to TRBD1. Germline V lookup: CDR1 MNHEY, CDR2 SMNVEV (reference sequence). The CDR3 spans 13 residues. The V segment lost 6 bases and the J segment 4 bases; nucleotides outside the gene matches: 6. CDR3 amino acids: CASSRDRRYEQYF. The DNA of the CDR3 is TGTGCCAGCAGCCGGGACAGAAGGTACGAGCAGTACTTC.

V is TRBV30 and J is TRBJ1-3; unclear D gene. Trimming removed 7 bases at V and 8 bases at J, with 12 bases between. CDR3 length equals 11 residues. Germline V gene data show CDR1 as GTSNPN and CDR2 as SVGIG (reference sequence). CDR3 sequence (DNA): TGTGCCTCCCGTAACGGGTACACCATATATTTT. As protein: CASRNGYTIYF.